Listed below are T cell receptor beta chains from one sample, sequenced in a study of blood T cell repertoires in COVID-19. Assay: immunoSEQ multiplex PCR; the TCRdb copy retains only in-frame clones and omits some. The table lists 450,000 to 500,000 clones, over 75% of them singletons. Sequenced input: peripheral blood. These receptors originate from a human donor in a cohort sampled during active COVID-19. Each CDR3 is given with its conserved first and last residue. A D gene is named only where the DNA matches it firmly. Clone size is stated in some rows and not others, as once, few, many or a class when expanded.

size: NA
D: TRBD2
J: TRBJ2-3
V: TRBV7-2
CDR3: CASSLGVSGSGTQYF
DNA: TGTGCCAGCAGCTTAGGCGTTAGCGGGAGTGGTACGCAGTATTTT

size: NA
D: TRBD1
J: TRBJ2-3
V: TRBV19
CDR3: CATKPTGTDTDTQYF
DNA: TGTGCCACCAAACCGACAGGGACAGACACAGATACGCAGTATTTT

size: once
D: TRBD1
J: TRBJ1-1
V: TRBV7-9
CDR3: CASRRQGRMNTEAFF
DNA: TGTGCCAGCAGGCGACAGGGGCGCATGAACACTGAAGCTTTCTTT

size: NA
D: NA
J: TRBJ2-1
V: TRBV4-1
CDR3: CASSQITGNEQFF
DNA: TGCGCCAGCAGCCAGATTACCGGCAATGAGCAGTTCTTC

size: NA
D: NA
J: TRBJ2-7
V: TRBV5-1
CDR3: CASSLGMWGGAYEQYF
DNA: TGCGCCAGCAGCTTGGGCATGTGGGGCGGAGCCTACGAGCAGTACTTC

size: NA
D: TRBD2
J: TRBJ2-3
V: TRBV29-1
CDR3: CSVGLAGAYTQYF
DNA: TGCAGCGTTGGTCTAGCGGGAGCATATACGCAGTATTTT

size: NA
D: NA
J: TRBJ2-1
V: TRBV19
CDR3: CASSSQGGNEQFF
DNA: TGTGCCAGTAGTAGCCAGGGAGGCAATGAGCAGTTCTTC

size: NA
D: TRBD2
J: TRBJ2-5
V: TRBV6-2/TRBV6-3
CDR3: CASSHGPSGRETQYF
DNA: TGTGCCAGCAGCCACGGGCCTAGCGGGAGAGAGACCCAGTACTTC

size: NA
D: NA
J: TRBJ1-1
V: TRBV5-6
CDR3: CASSLGSGTEAFF
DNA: TGTGCCAGCAGCTTGGGCAGCGGGACTGAAGCTTTCTTT

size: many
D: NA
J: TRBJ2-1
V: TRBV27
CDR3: CASSRGRGQRVVNEQFF
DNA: TGTGCCAGCAGCCGCGGCCGGGGACAGCGGGTGGTCAATGAGCAGTTCTTC

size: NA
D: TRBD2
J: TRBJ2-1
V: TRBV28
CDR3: CASALAGGKGQFF
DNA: TGTGCCAGCGCCCTAGCGGGGGGAAAGGGGCAGTTCTTC

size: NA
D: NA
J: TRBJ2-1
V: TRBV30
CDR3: CAWRRSPANNEQFF
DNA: TGTGCCTGGAGACGAAGTCCCGCTAACAATGAGCAGTTCTTC

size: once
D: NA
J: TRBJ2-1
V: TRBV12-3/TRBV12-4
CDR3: CASKPGSYNEQFF
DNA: TGTGCCAGCAAGCCGGGGTCCTACAATGAGCAGTTCTTC

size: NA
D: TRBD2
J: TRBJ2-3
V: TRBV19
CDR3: CASARGQGGLAGGTQYF
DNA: TGTGCCAGCGCCCGGGGACAGGGAGGTTTAGCGGGAGGGACGCAGTATTTT

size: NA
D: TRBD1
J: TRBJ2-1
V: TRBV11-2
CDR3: CASIQFGTGSKNEQFF
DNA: TGTGCCAGCATACAATTCGGGACAGGGTCCAAAAATGAGCAGTTCTTC

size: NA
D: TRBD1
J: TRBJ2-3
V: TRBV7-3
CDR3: CASSSDRADTQYF
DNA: TGTGCCAGCAGTTCCGACAGGGCAGATACGCAGTATTTT

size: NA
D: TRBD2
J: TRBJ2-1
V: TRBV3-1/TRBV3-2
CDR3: CASSLAGLYNEQFF
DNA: TGTGCCAGCAGTCTAGCGGGACTCTACAATGAGCAGTTCTTC

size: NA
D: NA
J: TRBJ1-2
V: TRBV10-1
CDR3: CASCTGPYGYTF
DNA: TGCGCCAGCTGCACAGGACCCTATGGCTACACCTTC

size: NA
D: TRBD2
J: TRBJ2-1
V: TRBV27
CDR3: CASSFTSGYNEQFF
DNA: TGTGCCAGCAGTTTTACTAGCGGCTACAATGAGCAGTTCTTC

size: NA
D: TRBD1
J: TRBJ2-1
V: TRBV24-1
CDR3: CATRGQDNEQFF
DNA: TGTGCCACCAGGGGACAGGACAATGAGCAGTTCTTC

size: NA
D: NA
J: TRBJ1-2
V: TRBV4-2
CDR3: CASSPVTLPERRAGLDGYTF
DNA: TGTGCCAGCAGCCCTGTTACCCTCCCCGAGAGGCGGGCTGGCCTCGATGGCTACACCTTC

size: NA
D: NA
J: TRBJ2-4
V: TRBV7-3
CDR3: CASSSRTAEAQYF
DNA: TGTGCCAGCAGCTCGAGGACCGCGGAGGCTCAGTACTTC